Listed below are T cell receptor beta chains from one sample, sequenced in a study of Ad26.COV2.S vaccination and SARS-CoV-2 variants. Profiling relied on immunoSEQ multiplex PCR, and the TCRdb table lists in-frame clones only, not all of them. This sample has 350,000 to 500,000 clones, with 89% found just once. This sample comprised peripheral blood, obtained in a trial of Ad26.COV2.S vaccine versus placebo. Receptors were obtained from a person aged 18-65 years who received the Ad26.COV2.S COVID-19 vaccine or a placebo. CDR3s include the opening cysteine and the closing phenylalanine or tryptophan. The order of the fields is V gene, clone size, J gene, D gene, CDR3 length, CDR3 DNA, CDR3 protein. A D gene is named only where the DNA matches it firmly. Clone size, where shown, is once, few, many, or a class for clones that have expanded.

v_call: TRBV7-3; clone_size: NA; j_call: TRBJ2-7; d_call: TRBD1; cdr3_length: 13; cdr3_nt: TGTGCCAGCAGCCCATACAGGGGCTACGAGCAGTACTTC; cdr3_aa: CASSPYRGYEQYF
v_call: TRBV29-1; clone_size: NA; j_call: TRBJ2-3; d_call: NA; cdr3_length: 13; cdr3_nt: TGCAGCTCAGACTTGGGGCAAGGAGATACGCAGTATTTT; cdr3_aa: CSSDLGQGDTQYF
v_call: TRBV27; clone_size: NA; j_call: TRBJ2-3; d_call: NA; cdr3_length: 16; cdr3_nt: TGTGCCAGCAGTCCGACGGGCGGCACCTACTGGGGGGGCGGGTATTTT; cdr3_aa: CASSPTGGTYWGGGYF
v_call: TRBV27; clone_size: NA; j_call: TRBJ1-2; d_call: TRBD1; cdr3_length: 15; cdr3_nt: TGTGCCAGCAGTTTATCGACAGGGGAGTCGTATGGCTACACCTTC; cdr3_aa: CASSLSTGESYGYTF
v_call: TRBV5-1; clone_size: NA; j_call: TRBJ2-1; d_call: NA; cdr3_length: 12; cdr3_nt: TGCGCCAGCAGGGTCCCCTACAATGAGCAGTTCTTC; cdr3_aa: CASRVPYNEQFF
v_call: TRBV13; clone_size: NA; j_call: TRBJ1-2; d_call: NA; cdr3_length: 15; cdr3_nt: TGTGCCAGCAGCTTAGGCCACGGAGCTAACTATGGCTACACCTTC; cdr3_aa: CASSLGHGANYGYTF
v_call: TRBV4-1; clone_size: NA; j_call: TRBJ2-5; d_call: NA; cdr3_length: 13; cdr3_nt: TGCGCCAGCAGCCAAGGGCAGGGGGAGACCCAGTACTTC; cdr3_aa: CASSQGQGETQYF
v_call: TRBV7-2; clone_size: NA; j_call: TRBJ2-2; d_call: NA; cdr3_length: 15; cdr3_nt: TGTGCCAGCAGCACCCCTTCGGGACTTACCGGGGAGCTGTTTTTT; cdr3_aa: CASSTPSGLTGELFF
v_call: TRBV4-1; clone_size: NA; j_call: TRBJ1-1; d_call: NA; cdr3_length: 16; cdr3_nt: TGCGCCAGCAGCCACGATACAGTGCGGGAGGACACTGAAGCTTTCTTT; cdr3_aa: CASSHDTVREDTEAFF
v_call: TRBV5-1; clone_size: NA; j_call: TRBJ1-1; d_call: NA; cdr3_length: 14; cdr3_nt: TGCGCCAGCAGCTTGGAGGGGTGGAACACTGAAGCTTTCTTT; cdr3_aa: CASSLEGWNTEAFF
v_call: TRBV5-4; clone_size: NA; j_call: TRBJ2-3; d_call: NA; cdr3_length: 15; cdr3_nt: TGTGCCAGCACCTTCGGCGGGGCCAGCACAGATACGCAGTATTTT; cdr3_aa: CASTFGGASTDTQYF
v_call: TRBV5-4; clone_size: few; j_call: TRBJ1-2; d_call: NA; cdr3_length: 12; cdr3_nt: TGTGCCAGCAGCTTGGTGGGGCCCGGCTACACCTTC; cdr3_aa: CASSLVGPGYTF
v_call: TRBV5-1; clone_size: NA; j_call: TRBJ2-2; d_call: NA; cdr3_length: 16; cdr3_nt: TGCGCCAGCAGCATTGCCTATCAGGGGTACACCGGGGAGCTGTTTTTT; cdr3_aa: CASSIAYQGYTGELFF
v_call: TRBV7-9; clone_size: once; j_call: TRBJ1-2; d_call: NA; cdr3_length: 13; cdr3_nt: TGTGCCAGCAGCTCCTTACCATTCTATGGCTACACCTTC; cdr3_aa: CASSSLPFYGYTF
v_call: TRBV7-3; clone_size: NA; j_call: TRBJ2-5; d_call: TRBD1; cdr3_length: 13; cdr3_nt: TGTGCCAGCAGCTTTACAGGGGAAGAGACCCAGTACTTC; cdr3_aa: CASSFTGEETQYF
v_call: TRBV7-3; clone_size: NA; j_call: TRBJ2-1; d_call: NA; cdr3_length: 18; cdr3_nt: TGTGCCAGCAGCTTAGCGTGGGCGGAGGCCACTTCAAAGGGTGAGCAGTTCTTC; cdr3_aa: CASSLAWAEATSKGEQFF
v_call: TRBV2; clone_size: NA; j_call: TRBJ1-1; d_call: NA; cdr3_length: 13; cdr3_nt: TGTGCCAGCAGTGTACAGGAGGGGACTGAAGCTTTCTTT; cdr3_aa: CASSVQEGTEAFF
v_call: TRBV7-2; clone_size: NA; j_call: TRBJ2-3; d_call: NA; cdr3_length: 14; cdr3_nt: TGTGCCAGCAGGCTGACTAGTGACGCAGATACGCAGTATTTT; cdr3_aa: CASRLTSDADTQYF
v_call: TRBV5-1; clone_size: NA; j_call: TRBJ1-4; d_call: TRBD1; cdr3_length: 17; cdr3_nt: TGCGCCAGCAGCTCGGGGACAGGGAGGGCTTTGGGAGAAAAACTGTTTTTT; cdr3_aa: CASSSGTGRALGEKLFF
v_call: TRBV11-1; clone_size: NA; j_call: TRBJ2-3; d_call: NA; cdr3_length: 18; cdr3_nt: TGTGCCAGCAGCTTAGCCAGTTACCTGGTACCGGGCACAGATACGCAGTATTTT; cdr3_aa: CASSLASYLVPGTDTQYF
v_call: TRBV19; clone_size: NA; j_call: TRBJ1-3; d_call: TRBD1; cdr3_length: 17; cdr3_nt: TGTGCCAGTAGTCTCGGACAGGCGATGATCTCTGGAAACACCATATATTTT; cdr3_aa: CASSLGQAMISGNTIYF
v_call: TRBV9; clone_size: NA; j_call: TRBJ2-2; d_call: NA; cdr3_length: 12; cdr3_nt: TGTGCCAGCAGCCCCGACACCGGGGAGCTGTTTTTT; cdr3_aa: CASSPDTGELFF
v_call: TRBV6-6; clone_size: NA; j_call: TRBJ1-5; d_call: NA; cdr3_length: 16; cdr3_nt: TGTGCCAGCAGTTTACGTGGCAGGGGAGCCAACCAGCCCCAGCATTTT; cdr3_aa: CASSLRGRGANQPQHF
v_call: TRBV12-2; clone_size: NA; j_call: TRBJ2-1; d_call: NA; cdr3_length: 12; cdr3_nt: TGTGCAAGTCGCCCGACTCACAATGAGCAGTTCTTC; cdr3_aa: CASRPTHNEQFF
v_call: TRBV18; clone_size: NA; j_call: TRBJ2-3; d_call: NA; cdr3_length: 14; cdr3_nt: TGTGCCAGCTCACCAAACGTTCGCACAGATACGCAGTATTTT; cdr3_aa: CASSPNVRTDTQYF
v_call: TRBV5-8; clone_size: NA; j_call: TRBJ2-1; d_call: NA; cdr3_length: 17; cdr3_nt: TGTGCCAGCAGCTTTCTACGTCGACAGGACCCCTACAATGAGCAGTTCTTC; cdr3_aa: CASSFLRRQDPYNEQFF
v_call: TRBV13; clone_size: NA; j_call: TRBJ1-5; d_call: NA; cdr3_length: 13; cdr3_nt: TGTGCCAGCAGCGGGGGACTCGACCAGCCCCAGCATTTT; cdr3_aa: CASSGGLDQPQHF
v_call: TRBV6-5; clone_size: NA; j_call: TRBJ1-2; d_call: NA; cdr3_length: 12; cdr3_nt: TGTGCCAGCGTCGATCGATACTATGGCTACACCTTC; cdr3_aa: CASVDRYYGYTF
v_call: TRBV20-1; clone_size: NA; j_call: TRBJ2-3; d_call: TRBD2; cdr3_length: 16; cdr3_nt: TGCAGTGCTAGTGGCCAGGCTAGCGGGATAGGGGATACGCAGTATTTT; cdr3_aa: CSASGQASGIGDTQYF
v_call: TRBV5-1; clone_size: NA; j_call: TRBJ2-5; d_call: NA; cdr3_length: 15; cdr3_nt: TGCGCCAGCAGCGACCGGGACAATGTCCAAGAGACCCAGTACTTC; cdr3_aa: CASSDRDNVQETQYF
v_call: TRBV6-2/TRBV6-3; clone_size: once; j_call: TRBJ1-6; d_call: NA; cdr3_length: 16; cdr3_nt: TGTGCCAGCAGTTACTCCCAGGACTCCTATAATTCACCCCTCCACTTT; cdr3_aa: CASSYSQDSYNSPLHF
v_call: TRBV10-3; clone_size: NA; j_call: TRBJ2-1; d_call: NA; cdr3_length: 15; cdr3_nt: TGTGCCACCGATTCGGGGGACAGCTCCTACAATGAGCAGTTCTTC; cdr3_aa: CATDSGDSSYNEQFF
v_call: TRBV15; clone_size: NA; j_call: TRBJ2-2; d_call: NA; cdr3_length: 15; cdr3_nt: TGTGCCACCAGCAGAAATCTCGCTAGCTCGGGGGAGCTGTTTTTT; cdr3_aa: CATSRNLASSGELFF
v_call: TRBV4-1; clone_size: few; j_call: TRBJ1-5; d_call: NA; cdr3_length: 15; cdr3_nt: TGCGCCAGCAGCCAAGTTACAGGGAGCAATCAGCCCCAGCATTTT; cdr3_aa: CASSQVTGSNQPQHF
v_call: TRBV5-6; clone_size: NA; j_call: TRBJ2-2; d_call: NA; cdr3_length: 16; cdr3_nt: TGTGCCAGCAGCTTGTGGCGGACGTTGAACACCGGGGAGCTGTTTTTT; cdr3_aa: CASSLWRTLNTGELFF
v_call: TRBV20-1; clone_size: NA; j_call: TRBJ1-2; d_call: NA; cdr3_length: 11; cdr3_nt: TGCAGTGCTAGAGTTAAGGATTTCAACACCTTC; cdr3_aa: CSARVKDFNTF
v_call: TRBV9; clone_size: NA; j_call: TRBJ1-2; d_call: NA; cdr3_length: 17; cdr3_nt: TGTGCCAGCAGCGTAGGGGGGTCGAGGGATATTAACTATGGCTACACCTTC; cdr3_aa: CASSVGGSRDINYGYTF
v_call: TRBV6-2/TRBV6-3; clone_size: NA; j_call: TRBJ2-1; d_call: TRBD2; cdr3_length: 15; cdr3_nt: TGTGCCAGCAGTCTTCTAGCGGGGGCCTACAATGAGCAGTTCTTC; cdr3_aa: CASSLLAGAYNEQFF
v_call: TRBV9; clone_size: NA; j_call: TRBJ2-1; d_call: NA; cdr3_length: 11; cdr3_nt: TGTGCCAGCAGCAAACAGGCTGAGCAGTTCTTC; cdr3_aa: CASSKQAEQFF